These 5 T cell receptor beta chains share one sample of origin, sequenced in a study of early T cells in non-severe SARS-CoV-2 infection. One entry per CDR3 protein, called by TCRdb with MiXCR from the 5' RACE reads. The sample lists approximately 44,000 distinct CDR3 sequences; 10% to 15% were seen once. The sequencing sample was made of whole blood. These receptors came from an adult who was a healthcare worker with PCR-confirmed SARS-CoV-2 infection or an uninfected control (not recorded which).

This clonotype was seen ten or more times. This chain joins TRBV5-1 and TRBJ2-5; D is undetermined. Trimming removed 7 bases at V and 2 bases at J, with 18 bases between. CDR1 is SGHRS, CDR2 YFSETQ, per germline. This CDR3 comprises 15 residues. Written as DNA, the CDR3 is TGCGCCAGCTACCACGGTGGGGTAGGGCAAGAGACCCAGTACTTC. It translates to CASYHGGVGQETQYF.

CDR3 protein: CSAVQGLENIQYF. The CDR3 DNA follows: TGCAGCGCCGTACAGGGCTTGGAAAACATTCAGTACTTC. The rearrangement links TRBV29-1 to TRBJ2-4; tentatively, D is TRBD1 (6 bases). V dropped 7 bases and J dropped 5 bases, with 15 bases sitting between them. The CDR3 is 13 residues long. CDR1 and CDR2 from the germline V gene are SQVTM and ANQGSEA.

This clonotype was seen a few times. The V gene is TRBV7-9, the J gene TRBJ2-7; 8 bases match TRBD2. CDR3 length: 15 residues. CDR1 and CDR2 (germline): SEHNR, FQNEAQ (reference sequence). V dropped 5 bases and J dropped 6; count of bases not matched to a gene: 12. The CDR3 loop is CASSLSGTRGFEQYF. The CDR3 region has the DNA TGTGCCAGCAGCCTATCCGGGACTAGGGGTTTCGAGCAGTACTTC. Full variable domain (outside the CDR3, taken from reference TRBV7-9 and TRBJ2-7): DTGVSQNPRHKITKRGQNVTFRCDPISEHNRLYWYRQTLGQGPEFLTYFQNEAQLEKSRLLSDRFSAERPKGSFSTLEIQRTEQGDSAMYLCASSLSGTRGFEQYFGPGTRLTVT.

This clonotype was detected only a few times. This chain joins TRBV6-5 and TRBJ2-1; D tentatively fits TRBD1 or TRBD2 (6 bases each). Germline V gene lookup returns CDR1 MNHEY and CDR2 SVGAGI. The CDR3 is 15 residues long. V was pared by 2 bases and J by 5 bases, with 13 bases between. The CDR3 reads CASSYGGLKDNEQFF. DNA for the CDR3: TGTGCCAGCAGTTACGGGGGGCTTAAGGACAATGAGCAGTTCTTC.

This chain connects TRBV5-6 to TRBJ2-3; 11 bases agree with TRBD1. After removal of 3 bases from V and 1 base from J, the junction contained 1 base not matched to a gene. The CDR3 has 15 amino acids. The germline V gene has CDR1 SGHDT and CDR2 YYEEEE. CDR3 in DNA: TGTGCCAGCAGCTCGGACAGGGGGCGCACAGATACGCAGTATTTT. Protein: CASSSDRGRTDTQYF.